The source of this TCR beta chain is a study of Graves' ophthalmopathy and Graves' hyperthyroidism (dated by TCRdb to 2017 to 2018). Some background on the complete study: Peripheral blood was collected at initial diagnosis, before any treatment. A discovery set of 100 patients (about 45 ophthalmopathy, 57 stable hyperthyroidism) was enrolled to explore V-J signatures distinguishing ophthalmopathy from hyperthyroidism. In more than five hyperthyroidism patients, the T-cell repertoires found in thyroid tissue were compared with those found in blood. Once sampling was done, hyperthyroidism patients were given methimazole at a starting dose of 30 mg daily, while ophthalmopathy patients were given high-dose intravenous methylprednisolone. In total, 135 blood samples were TCR-sequenced: 40 to 45 ophthalmopathy, 75 hyperthyroidism and approximately 17 hyperthyroidism-to-ophthalmopathy patients. The study used TCR beta repertoire signatures to distinguish Graves' ophthalmopathy from Graves' hyperthyroidism and to predict progression to ophthalmopathy. An independent validation cohort was composed of around 19 hyperthyroidism patients and around 16 patients who later progressed from hyperthyroidism to ophthalmopathy. Study-wide conclusions, independent of this receptor: The 13-signature model separated ophthalmopathy from stable hyperthyroidism with around 90% sensitivity and just under 84% specificity in cross-validation, and 80%/75% in the test set. In validation, the model predicted ophthalmopathy progression with nearly 71% sensitivity and roughly 78% specificity; approximately 12 predicted patients were CT-confirmed with GO in a median of around 6 months. Among expanded thyroid clonotypes with frequency above 0.001, most also showed up in blood, which suggests that blood repertoires may reflect the thyroid immune response. Sample size was not predetermined statistically, and investigators were not blinded to group allocation.

TCR beta CDR3 regions were amplified from RNA transcripts for repertoire sequencing. HTBI primers and the Qiagen OneStep RT-PCR kit were used in a first-round RT-PCR, which was followed by a second-round multiplex PCR, size selection and purification. The libraries underwent paired-end sequencing with 100 bp reads on an Illumina HiSeq2000. In the paper's pipeline: SOAPnuke was used to process the reads, throwing out any read that had adapters, had uncalled bases, had a mean Phred below 15, or lacked an exact constant-primer or identifier match. COPE v1.2.5 was used to merge high-quality paired reads. Each unique nucleotide sequence was defined as a clonotype, and clonotypes were aligned to IMGT TRB V, D and J references with MiTCR v1.1. The analysis was limited to V-J combinations with a frequency above 0.0001, which together covered 99% to 99.2% of repertoires. A TCR clonal expansion and chaos score per V-J combination was defined as the ratio of F50 clonal expansion to chaos observed in the TCRdist matrix. Features were reduced by Welch's t-statistics and random forest to around 13 V-J combinations, which fed a naive Bayes classifier. Thyroid-blood repertoire similarity was quantified with the Morisita-Horn index. In TCRdb, the public reads were trimmed at Q25 with fastp and aligned with MiXCR, with productive beta chains retained. When rows share a CDR3 protein, they turn into one entry using the most common DNA and genes. The V and J calls and clone size come from TCRdb's table, not from the authors' own analysis. The sample records 660,000 or so distinct CDR3 sequences, about 41% of which are singletons. The top ten clones comprise over 2.5% of the sample.

The CDR1 and CDR2 encoded by the germline V gene are LGHNT and FRNRAP. Spanning cysteine to phenylalanine, the CDR3 consists of 13 amino acids. Just the 39-base CDR3 DNA is kept, in frame starting at base 1. V drops 2 bases and J drops 6 bases, leaving 11 bases in between. The ophthalmopathy patients had moderately to severely active disease, with a Clinical Activity Score of 3 or higher, a NOSPECS grade of 4 or higher, and a disease duration of less than 3 months. Anyone with other autoimmune diseases, uncontrolled infections, pregnancy or lactation was excluded from the study. Diagnosis relied on clinical symptoms, serum thyroxine, TRAb, thyroid ultrasound and orbital computed tomography. Ficoll-Paque density gradient centrifugation was used to isolate PBMCs from about 10 ml of fresh peripheral blood. Total RNA was extracted using Trizol reagent, and RNA quality was checked on an Agilent 2100 Bioanalyzer.

This clonotype was counted between two and nine times. Its binding antigen is unknown. Per-nucleotide qualities are absent, and no much larger clonotype sits a single base away. Sequencing used peripheral blood. The chain couples TRBV12-5 to TRBJ2-7, with the D segment identity uncertain. This sequence was found in an adult man with Graves' ophthalmopathy. The DNA sequence is given as TGTGCTAGTGGTTTGATAGCAGGCGGCGAGCAGTACTTC. Its protein reads: CASGLIAGGEQYF.